The 18 T cell receptor beta chains reported below all come from one sample, sequenced in a study of tumor-infiltrating lymphocytes in localized non-small cell lung cancer. Method: immunoSEQ multiplex PCR; TCRdb's copy keeps in-frame clones and lacks some. The profile shows under 10,000 clones, roughly 80% of them singletons. The sequencing sample was made of uninvolved lung tissue not adjacent to the tumor. The receptors come from a human donor with non-small cell lung cancer.

By sample fraction, this clone is medium-sized. The chain couples TRBV2 to TRBJ2-7; the match to TRBD1 covers 12 bases. Germline loops: CDR1 SNHLY, CDR2 FYNNEI. The ends lost 6 bases at V and 4 bases at J; junction bases unmatched: 4. There are 14 residues in the CDR3. The CDR3 region is CASRRDRGQYEQYF. The CDR3 DNA reads TGTGCCAGCAGGAGGGACAGGGGGCAATACGAGCAGTACTTC.

CDR3 loop: CASSSSFSNQPQHF. The CDR3 coding sequence is TGTGCCAGCAGCTCCTCTTTTAGCAATCAGCCCCAGCATTTT. The chain links TRBV7-9 to TRBJ1-5; D is uncertain. Trimming shortened V by 4 bases and J by 0 bases, and 7 bases separated the two germline ends. The germline V gene encodes CDR1 SEHNR and CDR2 FQNEAQ (reference sequence). The CDR3 contains 14 residues.

This clone was found once. The J gene is TRBJ2-7, the V gene TRBV2; 11 bases are a match to TRBD1. Germline CDR1 and CDR2: SNHLY and FYNNEI. V lost 5 bases, J lost 5 bases, and 8 bases stayed unmatched. The CDR3 runs to 15 residues. The CDR3 DNA reads as TGTGCCAGCAGTCCCCCGGGACAGGGGGTCCACGAGCAGTACTTC. It yields the protein CASSPPGQGVHEQYF.

The chain is built from TRBV5-4 and TRBJ1-2; maybe TRBD1 (5 bases). The V end lost 3 bases, the J end lost 5 bases, and 14 bases lay between the germline ends. CDR3 length equals 14 residues. In germline, CDR1 is SGHNT, CDR2 YYREEE (reference sequence). The CDR3 loop is CASSWPSRDYGYTF. The CDR3 region has the DNA TGTGCCAGCAGCTGGCCCTCCAGGGATTATGGCTACACCTTC. Full variable domain (outside the CDR3, taken from reference TRBV5-4 and TRBJ1-2): ETGVTQSPTHLIKTRGQQVTLRCSSQSGHNTVSWYQQALGQGPQFIFQYYREEENGRGNFPPRFSGLQFPNYSSELNVNALELDDSALYLCASSWPSRDYGYTFGSGTRLTVV.

The CDR3 here is CASSDRGYNEQFF. The CDR3 nucleotides are TGTGCCAGCTCGGACAGGGGATACAATGAGCAGTTCTTC. The chain employs TRBV19 and TRBJ2-1; 9 positions match TRBD1. Losses at the gene ends were 9 bases for V and 4 bases for J; bases not matched to a gene: 4. The length of the CDR3 is 13 residues. Germline assignment: CDR1 LNHDA and CDR2 SQIVND (reference sequence).

This clone qualifies as large. The gene calls are TRBV9 and TRBJ2-7, with D tentatively TRBD2 (6 bases). Germline V gene lookup returns CDR1 SGDLS and CDR2 YYNGEE. Trimming left V 3 bases short and J 3 bases short, with 19 bases between. This CDR3 is built from 16 residues. The CDR3 nucleotides are TGTGCCAGCAGCGAGGGACCTTCGGGACTCGTCTACGAGCAGTACTTC. Residues: CASSEGPSGLVYEQYF.

The V call is TRBV11-1, the J call TRBJ1-1; D gene ambiguous. Germline V lookup: CDR1 SGHAT, CDR2 FQDESV (reference sequence). This CDR3 is 13 amino acids long. Trimming removed 3 bases from V and 5 bases from J, with 10 bases in between. CDR3 sequence: CASSFDRDTEAFF. The CDR3 coding sequence is TGTGCCAGCAGCTTCGATAGGGATACTGAAGCTTTCTTT.

The V gene is TRBV9, the J gene TRBJ1-1; D is possibly TRBD1 (6 bases). CDR3 length equals 12 residues. Germline CDR1 reads SGDLS; CDR2 reads YYNGEE. V was shortened by 3 bases and J by 4 bases, with 7 bases between the two germline ends. CDR3 in DNA: TGTGCCAGCAGCGCAGGGGCCACTGAAGCTTTCTTT. Residues: CASSAGATEAFF.

The CDR3 DNA sequence: TGTGCCAGCAGAATCGGGACATCCTACGAGCAGTACTTC. Amino acids: CASRIGTSYEQYF. The gene calls are TRBV2 and TRBJ2-5, with D perhaps TRBD1 (6 bases). The DNA end favors TRBJ2-7, so the J call may be wrong. This CDR3 comprises 13 residues. Per the germline V gene, CDR1 is SNHLY and CDR2 is FYNNEI.

The chain employs TRBV21-1 and TRBJ2-5; no check of the table's D call, TRBD2, against the DNA was made. TRBV21-1 is marked as a pseudogene. This CDR3 has 13 amino acids. CDR3 region: CAIPRRGGETQYF. The CDR3, as DNA: TGTGCCATCCCCCGACGCGGCGGGGAGACCCAGTACTTC.

This chain connects TRBV6-4 to TRBJ2-7, with 14 bases matching TRBD2. Trimming cost V 0 bases and J 3 bases; bases outside gene matches: 1. This CDR3 spans 16 amino acids. Germline CDR1 MRHNA, CDR2 SNTAGT. CDR3 protein: CASSDSGTSGSYEQYF. For the CDR3, the DNA is TGTGCCAGCAGTGACTCGGGGACTAGCGGGAGCTACGAGCAGTACTTC.

The CDR3 here is CASSLWGTAENYGYTF. Written as DNA, the CDR3 is TGCGCCAGCAGCTTGTGGGGGACAGCGGAAAACTATGGCTACACCTTC. This chain joins TRBV5-1 and TRBJ1-2; 7 positions match TRBD1. J lost 2 bases, V lost 1 base, and 8 bases had no gene match. The CDR3 sequence is 16 residues long. Germline V lookup: CDR1 SGHRS, CDR2 YFSETQ.

V and J are TRBV4-3 and TRBJ2-2, with 9 bases matching TRBD1. The V gene's germline CDR1 is LGHNA and CDR2 YSLEER. V was pared by 1 base and J by 7 bases, with 1 base of the junction left unmatched. The CDR3 has 14 residues. The CDR3 here is CASSQGQGGGELFF. CDR3 DNA: TGCGCCAGCAGCCAAGGACAGGGGGGCGGGGAGCTGTTTTTT.

This clone appeared a single time. V is TRBV30 and J is TRBJ2-5, with a possible D match to TRBD1 (6 bases). The V end lost 1 base, the J end lost 0 bases, and 12 bases lay between the germline ends. Germline V lookup: CDR1 GTSNPN, CDR2 SVGIG (reference sequence). This CDR3 has 15 residues. CDR3 residues: CAWSGLGAYQETQYF. DNA of the CDR3: TGTGCCTGGAGTGGGTTGGGGGCGTACCAAGAGACCCAGTACTTC.

The rearrangement joins TRBV28 to TRBJ2-7; 7 nucleotides align to TRBD1. The germline V gene encodes CDR1 MDHEN and CDR2 SYDVKM. V lost 6 bases and J lost 4; bases outside the gene matches: 12. CDR3 size: 15 residues. CDR3 sequence reads: CASSVTGTVGYEQYF. The CDR3 region has the DNA TGTGCCAGCAGCGTGACAGGGACCGTGGGATACGAGCAGTACTTC.

The chain employs TRBV6-6 and TRBJ1-5; D is uncertain. The V gene lost 3 bases and the J gene lost 4 bases, with 10 bases spanning the gap. The CDR3 runs 14 residues. Germline CDR1 reads MNHNY; CDR2 reads SVGAGI (reference sequence). As DNA, the CDR3 is TGTGCCAGCAGTTATACACCGGGGAATCAGCCCCAGCATTTT. This translates into CASSYTPGNQPQHF.

The rearrangement joins TRBV12-5 to TRBJ2-3; the match to TRBD2 covers 14 bases. This CDR3 contains 16 residues. V was clipped by 4 bases and J by 2 bases; unmatched bases: 2. Germline V gene data show CDR1 as LGHNT and CDR2 as FRNRAP. CDR3 sequence: CASGSGLAGVTDTQYF. The CDR3 DNA reads as TGTGCTAGTGGTTCGGGACTAGCGGGAGTCACAGATACGCAGTATTTT.

The rearrangement links TRBV11-2 to TRBJ2-2, with D perhaps matching TRBD1 (6 bases). Trimming removed 6 bases from V and 4 bases from J, with 9 bases in between. CDR1 is SGHAT and CDR2 is FQNNGV in the germline V gene. The CDR3 is made up of 13 amino acids. The CDR3 sequence: CASRQGSTGELFF. The CDR3 region has the DNA TGTGCCAGCAGACAGGGCAGCACCGGGGAGCTGTTTTTT.